These 15 T cell receptor beta chains were all obtained from the same sample, sequenced in a study of cytomegalovirus exposure and HLA in healthy donors. Use of 60 Vbeta and 13 Jbeta primers characterized the PCR. TCRdb keeps only in-frame clones here, not all; method: immunoSEQ multiplex PCR. This sample carries roughly 160,000 clones, 60% to 80% of them seen once, and the ten largest clones take less than 2.5%. Material for sequencing was PBMCs. Every receptor here comes from a man aged 45-65 years in good health and CMV-seropositive.

The sample holds a few counts of this clone. V gene TRBV28 combines with J gene TRBJ2-1; 7 bases match TRBD1. J was trimmed by 1 base and V by 10 bases; bases with no gene match: 7. In germline, CDR1 is MDHEN, CDR2 SYDVKM. This CDR3 is 14 amino acids long. The CDR3 here is CATTGVRSYNEQFF. Written as DNA, the CDR3 is TGTGCCACCACAGGGGTAAGATCCTACAATGAGCAGTTCTTC. The full variable domain, with the rest looked up from reference TRBV28 and TRBJ2-1, is DVKVTQSSRYLVKRTGEKVFLECVQDMDHENMFWYRQDPGLGLRLIYFSYDVKMKEKGDIPEGYSVSREKKERFSLILESASTNQTSMYLCATTGVRSYNEQFFGPGTRLTVL.

This chain links TRBV13 with TRBJ2-5; TRBD2 agrees at 16 bases. V trimming: 4 bases; J trimming: 3 bases; junction bases outside the gene matches: 20. The CDR3 runs to 22 residues. Germline CDR1 and CDR2: PRHDT and FYEKMQ (reference sequence). The CDR3 loop is CASSSPPGLAGGRARPKETQYF. In nucleotides, the CDR3 is TGTGCCAGCAGCTCTCCACCGGGACTAGCGGGGGGGCGTGCCCGTCCGAAAGAGACCCAGTACTTC. Combining the CDR3 with reference TRBV13 and TRBJ2-5 gives the whole variable domain AAGVIQSPRHLIKEKRETATLKCYPIPRHDTVYWYQQGPGQDPQFLISFYEKMQSDKGSIPDRFSAQQFSDYHSELNMSSLELGDSALYFCASSSPPGLAGGRARPKETQYFGPGTRLLVL.

The chain joins TRBV28 to TRBJ2-1, with 8 bases matching TRBD1. The germline V gene encodes CDR1 MDHEN and CDR2 SYDVKM. The CDR3 consists of 15 residues. The junction had 7 bases not matched to a gene; V was cut back by 7 bases and J by 2 bases. The CDR3 sequence: CASNLQGAPYNEQFF. CDR3 coding DNA: TGTGCCAGCAACCTCCAGGGGGCACCCTACAATGAGCAGTTCTTC.

This rearrangement joins TRBV5-4 to TRBJ1-1, with a weak D call TRBD1 (5 bases). The CDR3 contains 14 residues. V lost 1 base, J lost 3 bases, and 10 bases lay in between. Germline V gene sequence: CDR1 SGHNT, CDR2 YYREEE (reference sequence). The CDR3: CASSLLGGDTEAFF. CDR3 coding DNA: TGTGCCAGCAGCTTGTTAGGAGGGGACACTGAAGCTTTCTTT.

This clone was found a few times. This rearrangement joins TRBV9 to TRBJ1-2; TRBD1 matches 8 bases. V was clipped by 4 bases and J by 4 bases; unmatched bases: 9. The CDR3 loop spans 15 amino acids. Germline V gene data show CDR1 as SGDLS and CDR2 as YYNGEE. The CDR3 nucleotides read TGTGCCAGCAGCTTCATCGGACAGGGAGGCTATGGCTACACCTTC. Amino acids: CASSFIGQGGYGYTF.

This rearrangement joins TRBV29-1 to TRBJ2-7; the D gene is possibly TRBD1 (5 bases). Germline assignment: CDR1 SQVTM and CDR2 ANQGSEA. V was trimmed by 4 bases and J by 6 bases, leaving 13 bases between them. This CDR3 is built from 12 residues. In nucleotides, the CDR3 is TGCAGCGTTGGTCAGGGCGTGGGCGAGCAGTACTTC. Its translation: CSVGQGVGEQYF.

This clone occurred a few times. The genes are TRBV6-5 and TRBJ2-5; D uncertain. V dropped 6 bases and J dropped 1 base, with 9 bases sitting between them. The CDR3 is 13 residues long. The V gene's germline CDR1 is MNHEY and CDR2 SVGAGI. For the CDR3, the DNA is TGTGCCAGCAGCCTCGAGTTCCAAGAGACCCAGTACTTC. Residues: CASSLEFQETQYF.

This clone was detected a few times. The chain combines TRBV9 with TRBJ2-6; no clear D. The germline V and J ends were trimmed by 4 bases and 0 bases, with 5 bases remaining between them. Germline loops: CDR1 SGDLS, CDR2 YYNGEE. CDR3 size: 14 residues. CDR3 nucleotide sequence: TGTGCCAGCAGCCCTCTCTCTGGGGCCAACGTCCTGACTTTC. This translates into CASSPLSGANVLTF.

The chain employs TRBV30 and TRBJ1-1; D perhaps matches TRBD1 (6 bases). Germline loops: CDR1 GTSNPN, CDR2 SVGIG (reference sequence). The CDR3 loop spans 13 amino acids. The ends were cut back, 1 base at V and 1 base at J, with 7 bases in the middle. The CDR3, as DNA: TGTGCCTGGAGTGGACAGGCGAACACTGAAGCTTTCTTT. It translates to CAWSGQANTEAFF.

This chain joins TRBV6-1 and TRBJ1-1; TRBD1 is a possible D gene (5 bases). The ends were cut back, 1 base at V and 7 bases at J, with 19 bases in the middle. Germline V gives CDR1 MNHNS, CDR2 SASEGT. The CDR3 loop spans 16 amino acids. The CDR3 loop reads CASSEGRIFGASEAFF. CDR3 nucleotide sequence: TGTGCCAGCAGTGAAGGACGGATCTTTGGGGCGAGTGAAGCTTTCTTT.

There are a few counts of this clone. The chain links TRBV4-1 to TRBJ1-4; D is perhaps TRBD1 (5 bases). Between the trimmed V and J ends, which lost 1 base and 15 bases, there was a span of 21 bases. The CDR3 totals 15 residues. Germline V gene data show CDR1 as MGHRA and CDR2 as YSYEKL. DNA of the CDR3: TGCGCCAGCAGCCAAGGGACACGGGGACTTAACTTCGTGTTTTTT. This sequence encodes CASSQGTRGLNFVFF.

The chain combines TRBV7-9 with TRBJ1-1; D is ambiguous. The CDR3 sequence is 15 residues long. Germline CDR1 and CDR2: SEHNR and FQNEAQ (reference sequence). Trimming left V 5 bases short and J 4 bases short, with 17 bases between. CDR3 DNA sequence: TGTGCCAGCAGCCTCCCGCTGAGGGTCCCCACTGAAGCTTTCTTT. Encoded protein: CASSLPLRVPTEAFF.

The chain uses TRBV6-5 and TRBJ2-7; 12 bases are shared with TRBD1. The J segment lost 9 bases and the V segment lost 2 bases, leaving 11 bases of the junction unmatched. The germline V gene encodes CDR1 MNHEY and CDR2 SVGAGI. The CDR3 spans 16 residues. For the CDR3, the DNA is TGTGCCAGCAGTTACGTCCCGGGACAGGGGGCGGAGGGGCAGTACTTC. It is translated as CASSYVPGQGAEGQYF.

V is TRBV29-1 and J is TRBJ1-1; 7 bases are a match to TRBD1. This CDR3 is built from 13 residues. Germline-derived CDR1 and CDR2 are SQVTM and ANQGSEA. After removal of 7 bases from V and 5 bases from J, the junction contained 10 bases not matched to a gene. In DNA, the CDR3 is TGCAGCGCCCGACAGGGAATGGGTACTGAAGCTTTCTTT. Amino acid sequence: CSARQGMGTEAFF.

The CDR3 DNA reads TGTGCCAGCAGCGTAGAGGTCGGAGCGGGGGGGCATCAAGATACGCAGTATTTT. Translated, it gives CASSVEVGAGGHQDTQYF. This rearrangement joins TRBV9 to TRBJ2-3; TRBD2 aligns across 10 bases. CDR1 and CDR2 from the germline V gene are SGDLS and YYNGEE. This CDR3 comprises 18 residues. Trimming at V came to 0 bases and at J to 5 bases, leaving 12 bases not matched to a gene.